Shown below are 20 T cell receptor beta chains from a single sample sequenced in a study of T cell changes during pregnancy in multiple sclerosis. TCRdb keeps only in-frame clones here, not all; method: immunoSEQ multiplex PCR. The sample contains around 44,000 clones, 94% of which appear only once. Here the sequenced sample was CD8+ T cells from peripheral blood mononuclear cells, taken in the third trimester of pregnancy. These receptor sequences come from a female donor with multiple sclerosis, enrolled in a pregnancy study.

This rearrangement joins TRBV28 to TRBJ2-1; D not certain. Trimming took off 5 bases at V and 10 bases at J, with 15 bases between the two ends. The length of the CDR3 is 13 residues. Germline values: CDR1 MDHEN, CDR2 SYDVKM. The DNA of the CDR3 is TGTGCCAGCAGTCCTACTAATCCGTTGGAGCAGTTCTTC. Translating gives CASSPTNPLEQFF.

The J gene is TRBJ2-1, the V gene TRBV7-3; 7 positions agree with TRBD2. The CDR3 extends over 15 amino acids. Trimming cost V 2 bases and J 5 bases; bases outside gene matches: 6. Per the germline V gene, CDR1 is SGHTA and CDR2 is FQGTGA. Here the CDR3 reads CASSLVNAGDNEQFF. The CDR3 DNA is TGTGCCAGCAGCTTAGTGAACGCGGGGGACAATGAGCAGTTCTTC.

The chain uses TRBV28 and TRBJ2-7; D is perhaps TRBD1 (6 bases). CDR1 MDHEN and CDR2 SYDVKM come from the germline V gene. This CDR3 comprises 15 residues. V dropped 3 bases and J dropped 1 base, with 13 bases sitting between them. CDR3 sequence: CASSFRGYRSYEQYF. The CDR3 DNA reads TGTGCCAGCAGTTTTAGGGGGTACCGGTCCTACGAGCAGTACTTC.

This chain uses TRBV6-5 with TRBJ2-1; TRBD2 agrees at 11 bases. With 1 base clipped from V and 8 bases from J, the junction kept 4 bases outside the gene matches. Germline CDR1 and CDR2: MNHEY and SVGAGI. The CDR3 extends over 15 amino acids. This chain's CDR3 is CASSYFTSGSDEQFF. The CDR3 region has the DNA TGTGCCAGCAGTTACTTCACTAGCGGGAGTGATGAGCAGTTCTTC.

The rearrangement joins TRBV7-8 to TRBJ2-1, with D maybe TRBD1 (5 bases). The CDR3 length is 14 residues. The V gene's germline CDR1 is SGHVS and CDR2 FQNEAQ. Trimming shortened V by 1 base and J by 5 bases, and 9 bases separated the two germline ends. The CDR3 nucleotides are TGTGCCAGCAGCTTAGACAGGCCCGACAATGAGCAGTTCTTC. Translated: CASSLDRPDNEQFF.

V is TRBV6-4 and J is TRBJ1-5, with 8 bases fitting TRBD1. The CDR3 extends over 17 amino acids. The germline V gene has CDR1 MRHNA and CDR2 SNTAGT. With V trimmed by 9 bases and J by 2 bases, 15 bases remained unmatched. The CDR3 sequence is CARRILTDRGGNQPQHF. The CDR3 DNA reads TGTGCCAGAAGGATACTGACCGACAGGGGAGGCAATCAGCCCCAGCATTTT.

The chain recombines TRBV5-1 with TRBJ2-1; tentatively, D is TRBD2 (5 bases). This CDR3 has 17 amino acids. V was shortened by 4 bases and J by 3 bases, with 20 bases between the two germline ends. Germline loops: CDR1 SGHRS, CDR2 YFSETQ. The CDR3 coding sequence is TGCGCCAGCAGCGTGCGGACTCTAACCTTCCTCTACAATGAGCAGTTCTTC. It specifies CASSVRTLTFLYNEQFF.

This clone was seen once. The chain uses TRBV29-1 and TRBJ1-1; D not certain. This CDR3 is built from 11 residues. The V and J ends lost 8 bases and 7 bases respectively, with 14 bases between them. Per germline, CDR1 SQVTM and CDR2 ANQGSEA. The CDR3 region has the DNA TGCAGCTGTCCGGGAGGGAATGAAGCTTTCTTT. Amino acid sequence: CSCPGGNEAFF.

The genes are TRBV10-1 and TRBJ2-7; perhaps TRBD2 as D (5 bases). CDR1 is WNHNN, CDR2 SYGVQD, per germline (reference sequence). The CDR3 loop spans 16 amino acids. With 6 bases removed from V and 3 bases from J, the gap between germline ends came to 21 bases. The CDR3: CASSATTPTSHYEQYF. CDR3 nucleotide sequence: TGCGCCAGCAGCGCGACTACCCCCACTTCCCACTACGAGCAGTACTTC.

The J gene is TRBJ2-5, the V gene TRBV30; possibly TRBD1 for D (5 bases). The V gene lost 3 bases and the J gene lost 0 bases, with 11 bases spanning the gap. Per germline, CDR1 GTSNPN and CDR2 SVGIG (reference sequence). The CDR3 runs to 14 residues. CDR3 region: CAWSPGRYQETQYF. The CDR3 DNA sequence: TGTGCCTGGAGCCCAGGGCGCTACCAAGAGACCCAGTACTTC.

CDR3 sequence (DNA): TGTGCCAGCAGTTCGGGGCGTGGGGGGTTAGCCAAAAACATTCAGTACTTC. Residues: CASSSGRGGLAKNIQYF. The V and J genes are TRBV28 and TRBJ2-4; weak D call: TRBD2 (6 bases). V was pared by 4 bases and J by 0 bases, with 16 bases between. CDR1 and CDR2 (germline): MDHEN, SYDVKM. CDR3 length: 17 residues.

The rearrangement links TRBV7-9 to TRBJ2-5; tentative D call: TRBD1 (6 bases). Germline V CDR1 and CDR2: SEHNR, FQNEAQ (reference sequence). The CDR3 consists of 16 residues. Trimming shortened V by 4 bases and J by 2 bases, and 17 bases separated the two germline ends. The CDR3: CASSYPVGHAQETQYF. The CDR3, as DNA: TGTGCCAGCAGCTACCCGGTGGGACATGCGCAAGAGACCCAGTACTTC.

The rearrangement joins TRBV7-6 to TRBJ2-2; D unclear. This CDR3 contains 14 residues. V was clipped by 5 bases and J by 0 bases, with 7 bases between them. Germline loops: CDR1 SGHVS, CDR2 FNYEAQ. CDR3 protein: CASSPSANTGELFF. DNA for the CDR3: TGTGCCAGCAGCCCTAGTGCGAACACCGGGGAGCTGTTTTTT. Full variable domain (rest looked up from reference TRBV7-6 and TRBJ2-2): GAGVSQSPRYKVTKRGQDVALRCDPISGHVSLYWYRQALGQGPEFLTYFNYEAQQDKSGLPNDRFSAERPEGSISTLTIQRTEQRDSAMYRCASSPSANTGELFFGEGSRLTVL.

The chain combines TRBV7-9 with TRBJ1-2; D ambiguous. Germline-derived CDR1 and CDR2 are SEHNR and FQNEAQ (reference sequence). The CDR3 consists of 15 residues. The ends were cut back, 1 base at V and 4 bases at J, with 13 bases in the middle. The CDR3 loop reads CASSLVPSGSYGYTF. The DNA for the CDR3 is TGTGCCAGCAGCTTAGTACCCTCAGGTTCCTATGGCTACACCTTC.

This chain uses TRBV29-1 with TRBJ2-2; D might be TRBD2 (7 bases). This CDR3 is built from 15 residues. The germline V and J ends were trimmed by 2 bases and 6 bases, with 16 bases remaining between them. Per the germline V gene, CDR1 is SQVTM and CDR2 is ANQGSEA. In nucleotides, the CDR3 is TGCAGCGTTGAATCAGGGGAGGGAGTACCCGGGGAGCTGTTTTTT. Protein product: CSVESGEGVPGELFF.

DNA for the CDR3: TGTGCCAGCAGCTTAGGCGAGGGAGCTAACTATGGCTACACCTTC. Its protein is CASSLGEGANYGYTF. The chain recombines TRBV13 with TRBJ1-2; D is ambiguous. Trimming stripped 0 bases from V and 0 bases from J, with 8 bases between. CDR3 length: 15 amino acids. Per germline, CDR1 PRHDT and CDR2 FYEKMQ (reference sequence).

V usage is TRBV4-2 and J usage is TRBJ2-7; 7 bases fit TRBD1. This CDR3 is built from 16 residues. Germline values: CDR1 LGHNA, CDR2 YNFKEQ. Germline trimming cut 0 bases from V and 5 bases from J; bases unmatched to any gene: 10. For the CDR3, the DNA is TGTGCCAGCAGCCAAGATTTCCCGACAGGGCGTCACGAGCAGTACTTC. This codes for CASSQDFPTGRHEQYF.

The CDR3, as DNA: TGTGCCAGTAGTAATGGACTAGCGGTTAGCACAGATACGCAGTATTTT. Protein: CASSNGLAVSTDTQYF. The rearrangement joins TRBV19 to TRBJ2-3, with TRBD2 identical over 10 bases. The J segment lost 0 bases and the V segment lost 4 bases, leaving 4 bases of the junction unmatched. This CDR3 has 16 amino acids. Germline V gene lookup returns CDR1 LNHDA and CDR2 SQIVND (reference sequence).

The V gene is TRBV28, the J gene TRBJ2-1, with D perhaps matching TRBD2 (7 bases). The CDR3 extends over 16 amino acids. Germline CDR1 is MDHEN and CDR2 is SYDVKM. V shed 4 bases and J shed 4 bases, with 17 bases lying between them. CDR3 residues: CASSWESAGAYNEQFF. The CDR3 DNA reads TGTGCCAGCAGTTGGGAGTCGGCGGGGGCTTACAATGAGCAGTTCTTC.

CDR3 coding DNA: TGTGCCAGCAGCCACGAGTGGGCTCGGGGGACCCAGTACTTC. It encodes CASSHEWARGTQYF. The gene calls are TRBV4-2 and TRBJ2-5; tentatively, D is TRBD2 (5 bases). The CDR3 contains 14 residues. Germline V gene data show CDR1 as LGHNA and CDR2 as YNFKEQ. Trimming removed 3 bases at V and 7 bases at J, with 15 bases between.